The rows below give T cell receptor beta chains drawn from one sample of a study of cytomegalovirus exposure and HLA in healthy donors. Some clones are missing from TCRdb's copy, which holds only in-frame ones; the method was immunoSEQ multiplex PCR. The data show under 150,000 clones, with just over 70% seen just once and under 3% held by the top ten. Source material: PBMCs. These receptors all stem from a woman aged 55-69 years in good health and CMV-seropositive. The CDR3 runs from the conserved cysteine through the conserved F or W. A D gene is named only where the DNA matches it firmly. Clone size appears in some rows only: once, few, many, or a class for an expanded clone.

>TRBV18|-|TRBJ1-6|-
CASSPLQGQTYSPLHF
TGTGCCAGCTCACCATTACAGGGCCAAACCTATTCACCCCTCCACTTT
>TRBV29-1|medium-sized|TRBJ1-4|-
CSVRGGQLDEKLFF
TGCAGCGTTAGGGGAGGGCAGCTGGATGAAAAACTGTTTTTT
>TRBV5-8|-|TRBJ1-5|TRBD1
CASSLLVTGLSNQPQHF
TGTGCCAGCAGCTTGTTGGTGACAGGGCTAAGCAATCAGCCCCAGCATTTT
>TRBV7-9|-|TRBJ1-1|TRBD1
CASSWGQPNTEAFF
TGTGCCAGCAGCTGGGGACAGCCGAACACTGAAGCTTTCTTT
>TRBV11-2|-|TRBJ1-6|-
CASSLGDKSPLHF
TGTGCCAGCAGCTTAGGGGACAAATCACCCCTCCACTTT
>TRBV4-1|-|TRBJ2-3|TRBD2
CASSPLAGGDTQYF
TGCGCCAGCAGCCCTTTAGCGGGGGGGGATACGCAGTATTTT
>TRBV29-1|-|TRBJ1-1|-
CSVRRGGNTEAFF
TGCAGCGTCCGCAGAGGGGGGAACACTGAAGCTTTCTTT
>TRBV25-1|-|TRBJ1-3|-
CASSVSPPRGAGNTIYF
TGTGCCAGCAGTGTGTCACCCCCCAGGGGAGCTGGAAACACCATATATTTT
>TRBV10-3|-|TRBJ2-7|TRBD1
CAIKSLGQGTYEQYF
TGTGCCATCAAGTCCCTGGGACAGGGGACCTACGAGCAGTACTTC
>TRBV19|-|TRBJ1-3|-
CASNLMDTGNTIYF
TGTGCCAGTAACTTAATGGACACTGGAAACACCATATATTTT
>TRBV6-6|few|TRBJ1-2|-
CASSYNTRVLHGGYTF
TGTGCCAGCAGTTACAACACACGGGTCCTTCACGGGGGCTACACCTTC
>TRBV6-5|few|TRBJ2-1|-
CASSYGLVLAPAEQFF
TGTGCCAGCAGTTACGGCCTTGTTCTGGCTCCCGCTGAGCAGTTCTTC
>TRBV5-1|-|TRBJ1-3|-
CAGSSYSGNTIYF
TGCGCCGGCAGCTCCTACTCTGGAAACACCATATATTTT